This note documents a single TCR beta chain sequence. Its antigen is not known. These data come from a study of tumour-infiltrating T cells in Burkitt lymphoma. In the study overall: The Burkitt lymphoma cohort spanned all epidemiological subtypes. Overall and progression-free survival were predicted by productive clonality. Study results and limitations: Many Burkitt lymphoma patients shared several public clonotypes.

The CDR3 loop spans 14 amino acids. V was clipped by 1 base and J by 4 bases, with 11 bases between them. The V gene's germline CDR1 is SGDLS and CDR2 YYNGEE. Clones were read by immunoSEQ multiplex PCR, and TCRdb kept only the in-frame ones, dropping some. The table lists roughly 990 clones, approximately 12% of them singletons. Sequenced: tumor tissue. The gene calls are TRBV9 and TRBJ1-2; D call uncertain. The TCR was taken from a human donor with Burkitt lymphoma. The CDR3 here is CASSVSRLGYGYTF. As DNA, the CDR3 is TGTGCCAGCAGCGTATCTAGGTTGGGCTATGGCTACACCTTC.